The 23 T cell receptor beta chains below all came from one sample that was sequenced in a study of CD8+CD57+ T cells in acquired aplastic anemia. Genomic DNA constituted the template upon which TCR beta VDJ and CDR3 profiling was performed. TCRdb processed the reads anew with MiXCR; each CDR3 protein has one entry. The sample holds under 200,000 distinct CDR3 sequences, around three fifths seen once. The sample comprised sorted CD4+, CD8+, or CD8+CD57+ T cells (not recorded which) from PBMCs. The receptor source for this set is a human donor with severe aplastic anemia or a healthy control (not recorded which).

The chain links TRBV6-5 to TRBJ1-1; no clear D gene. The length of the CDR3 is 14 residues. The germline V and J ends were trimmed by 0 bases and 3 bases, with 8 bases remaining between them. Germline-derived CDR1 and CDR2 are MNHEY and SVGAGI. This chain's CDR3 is CASSYSSAYTEAFF. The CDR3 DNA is TGTGCCAGCAGTTACTCGTCAGCATACACTGAAGCTTTCTTT.

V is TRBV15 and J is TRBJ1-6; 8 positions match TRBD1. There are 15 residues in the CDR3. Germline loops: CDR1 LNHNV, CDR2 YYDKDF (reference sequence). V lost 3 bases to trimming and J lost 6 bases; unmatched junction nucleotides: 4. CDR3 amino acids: CATSRDRVLNSPLHF. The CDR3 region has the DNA TGTGCCACCAGCAGGGACAGGGTCCTTAATTCACCCCTCCACTTT.

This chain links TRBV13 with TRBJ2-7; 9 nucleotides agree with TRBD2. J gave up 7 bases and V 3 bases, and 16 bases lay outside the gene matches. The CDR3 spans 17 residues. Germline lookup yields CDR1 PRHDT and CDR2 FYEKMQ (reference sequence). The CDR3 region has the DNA TGTGCCAGCAGCTTTCTCGCGGGGGGGAATCCTACGTTTGAGCAGTACTTC. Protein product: CASSFLAGGNPTFEQYF.

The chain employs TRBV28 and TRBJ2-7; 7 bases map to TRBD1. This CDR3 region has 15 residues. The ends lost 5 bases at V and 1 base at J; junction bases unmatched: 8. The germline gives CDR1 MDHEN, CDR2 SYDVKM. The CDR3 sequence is CASSTGEPKSYEQYF. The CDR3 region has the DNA TGTGCCAGCAGTACAGGGGAGCCTAAATCCTACGAGCAGTACTTC.

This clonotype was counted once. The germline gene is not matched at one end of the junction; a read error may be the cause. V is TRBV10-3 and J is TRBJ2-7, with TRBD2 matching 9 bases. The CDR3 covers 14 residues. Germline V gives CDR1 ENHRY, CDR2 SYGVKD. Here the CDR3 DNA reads TGTGCCAGCAGTGTTCTAGCGGGGAATTACGAGCAGTACTTC. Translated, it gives CASSVLAGNYEQYF.

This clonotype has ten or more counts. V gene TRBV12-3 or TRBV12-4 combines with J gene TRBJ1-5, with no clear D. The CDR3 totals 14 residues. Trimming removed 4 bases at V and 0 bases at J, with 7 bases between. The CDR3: CASSYTFSNQPQHF. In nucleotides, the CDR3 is TGTGCCAGCAGTTATACATTTAGCAATCAGCCCCAGCATTTT.

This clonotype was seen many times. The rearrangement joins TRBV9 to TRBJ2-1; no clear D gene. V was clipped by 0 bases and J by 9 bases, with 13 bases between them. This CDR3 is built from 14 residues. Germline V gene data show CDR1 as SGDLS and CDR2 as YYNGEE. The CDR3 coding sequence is TGTGCCAGCAGCGTAGATGTTAGCTCCCCTGAGCAGTTCTTC. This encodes CASSVDVSSPEQFF.

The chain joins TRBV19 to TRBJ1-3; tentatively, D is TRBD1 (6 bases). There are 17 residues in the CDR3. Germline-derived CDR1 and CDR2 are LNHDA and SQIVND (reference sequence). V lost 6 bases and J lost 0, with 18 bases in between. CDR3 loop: CASRTRGERYSGNTIYF. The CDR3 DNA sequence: TGTGCCAGTAGGACAAGGGGGGAGAGATACTCTGGAAACACCATATATTTT. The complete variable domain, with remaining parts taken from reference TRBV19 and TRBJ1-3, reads DGGITQSPKYLFRKEGQNVTLSCEQNLNHDAMYWYRQDPGQGLRLIYYSQIVNDFQKGDIAEGYSVSREKKESFPLTVTSAQKNPTAFYLCASRTRGERYSGNTIYFGEGSWLTVV.

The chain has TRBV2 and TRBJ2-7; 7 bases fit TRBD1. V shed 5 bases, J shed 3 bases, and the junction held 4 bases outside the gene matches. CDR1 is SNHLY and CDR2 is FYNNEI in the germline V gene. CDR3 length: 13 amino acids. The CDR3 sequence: CASSRAGGYEQYF. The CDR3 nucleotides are TGTGCCAGCAGTCGAGCAGGGGGCTACGAGCAGTACTTC.

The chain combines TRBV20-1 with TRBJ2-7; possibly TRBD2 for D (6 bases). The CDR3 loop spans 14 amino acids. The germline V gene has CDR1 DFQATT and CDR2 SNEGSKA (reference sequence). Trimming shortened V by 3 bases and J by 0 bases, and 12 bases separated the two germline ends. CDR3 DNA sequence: TGCAGTGCTAGGGCTATGCGGGGCTCCTACGAGCAGTACTTC. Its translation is CSARAMRGSYEQYF.

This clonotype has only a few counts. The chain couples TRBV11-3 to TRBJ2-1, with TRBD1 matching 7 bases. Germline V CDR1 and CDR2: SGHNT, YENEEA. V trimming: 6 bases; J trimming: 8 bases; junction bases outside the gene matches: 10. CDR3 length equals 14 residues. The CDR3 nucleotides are TGTGCCAGCAGTCTCACCCACAGGGGATATGAGCAGTTCTTC. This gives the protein CASSLTHRGYEQFF.

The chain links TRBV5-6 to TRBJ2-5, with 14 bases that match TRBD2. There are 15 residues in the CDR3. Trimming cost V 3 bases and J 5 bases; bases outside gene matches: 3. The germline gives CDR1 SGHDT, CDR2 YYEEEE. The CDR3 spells CASSSGTSGSETQYF. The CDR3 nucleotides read TGTGCCAGCAGCTCTGGGACTAGCGGGAGTGAGACCCAGTACTTC.

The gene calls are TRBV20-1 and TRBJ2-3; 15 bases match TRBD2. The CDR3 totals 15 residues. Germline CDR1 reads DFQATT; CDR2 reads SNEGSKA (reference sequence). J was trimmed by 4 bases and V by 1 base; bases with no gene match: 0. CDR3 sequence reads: CSARGTSGRADTQYF. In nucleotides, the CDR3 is TGCAGTGCTAGAGGGACTAGCGGGAGGGCAGATACGCAGTATTTT.

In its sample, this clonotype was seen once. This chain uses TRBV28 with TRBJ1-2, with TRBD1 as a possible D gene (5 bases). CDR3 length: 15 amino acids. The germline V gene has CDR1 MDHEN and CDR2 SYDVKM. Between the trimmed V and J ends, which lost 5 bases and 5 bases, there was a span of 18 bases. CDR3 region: CASSEPGPGLYGYTF. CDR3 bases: TGTGCCAGCAGTGAGCCGGGGCCGGGGTTATATGGCTACACCTTC.

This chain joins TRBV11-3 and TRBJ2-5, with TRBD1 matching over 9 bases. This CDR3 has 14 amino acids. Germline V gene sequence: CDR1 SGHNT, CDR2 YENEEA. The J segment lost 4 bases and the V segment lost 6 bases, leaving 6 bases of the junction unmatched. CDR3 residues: CASSPGTGPETQYF. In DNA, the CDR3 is TGTGCCAGCAGTCCCGGGACAGGGCCAGAGACCCAGTACTTC.

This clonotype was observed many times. The CDR3 coding sequence is TGTGCCAGCAGTACTACTCCGTACGAGCAGTACTTC. Encoded protein: CASSTTPYEQYF. The chain has TRBV12-3 or TRBV12-4 and TRBJ2-7; D gene ambiguous. V was clipped by 5 bases and J by 4 bases, with 9 bases between them. The CDR3 spans 12 residues.

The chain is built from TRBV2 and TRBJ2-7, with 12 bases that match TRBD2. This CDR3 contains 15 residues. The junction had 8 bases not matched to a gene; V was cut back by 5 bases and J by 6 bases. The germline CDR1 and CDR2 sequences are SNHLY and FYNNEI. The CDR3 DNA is TGTGCCAGCAGTCCTGGACTAGCGGGACCCCTCGAGCAGTACTTC. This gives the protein CASSPGLAGPLEQYF.

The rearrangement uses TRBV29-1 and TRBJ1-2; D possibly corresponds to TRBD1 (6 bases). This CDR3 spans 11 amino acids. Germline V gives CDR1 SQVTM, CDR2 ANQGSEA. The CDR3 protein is CSQRGANGYTF. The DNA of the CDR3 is TGCAGTCAAAGGGGGGCAAATGGCTACACCTTC. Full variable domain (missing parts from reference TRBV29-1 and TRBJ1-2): SAVISQKPSRDICQRGTSLTIQCQVDSQVTMMFWYRQQPGQSLTLIATANQGSEATYESGFVIDKFPISRPNLTFSTLTVSNMSPEDSSIYLCSQRGANGYTFGSGTRLTVV.

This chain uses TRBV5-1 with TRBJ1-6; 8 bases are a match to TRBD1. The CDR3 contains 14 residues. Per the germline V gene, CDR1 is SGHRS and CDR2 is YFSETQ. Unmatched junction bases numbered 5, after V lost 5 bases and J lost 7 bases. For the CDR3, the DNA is TGCGCCAGCAGGGAGGGACAGGACAATTCACCCCTCCACTTT. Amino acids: CASREGQDNSPLHF. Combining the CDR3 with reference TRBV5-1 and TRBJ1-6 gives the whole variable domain KAGVTQTPRYLIKTRGQQVTLSCSPISGHRSVSWYQQTPGQGLQFLFEYFSETQRNKGNFPGRFSGRQFSNSRSEMNVSTLELGDSALYLCASREGQDNSPLHFGNGTRLTVT.

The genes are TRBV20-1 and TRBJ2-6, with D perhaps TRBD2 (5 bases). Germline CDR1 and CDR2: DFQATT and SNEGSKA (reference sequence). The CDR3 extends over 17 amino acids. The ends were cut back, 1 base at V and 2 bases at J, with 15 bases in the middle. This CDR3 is CSARVSPGMTGANVLTF. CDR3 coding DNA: TGCAGTGCTAGAGTATCCCCGGGGATGACTGGGGCCAACGTCCTGACTTTC.

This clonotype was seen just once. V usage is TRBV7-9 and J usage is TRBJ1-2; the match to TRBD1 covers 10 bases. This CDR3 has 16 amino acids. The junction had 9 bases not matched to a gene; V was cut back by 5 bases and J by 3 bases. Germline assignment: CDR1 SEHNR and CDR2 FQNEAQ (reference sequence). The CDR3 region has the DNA TGTGCCAGCAGCCATTTGGGACAGGGGCCACACTATGGCTACACCTTC. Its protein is CASSHLGQGPHYGYTF.

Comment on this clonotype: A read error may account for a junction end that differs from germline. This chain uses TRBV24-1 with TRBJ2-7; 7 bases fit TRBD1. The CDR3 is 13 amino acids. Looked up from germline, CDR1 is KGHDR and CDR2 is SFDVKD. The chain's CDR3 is CATGDWDSYEQYF. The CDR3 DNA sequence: TGTGCCACCGGTGATTGGGACAGCTACGAGCAGTACTTC.

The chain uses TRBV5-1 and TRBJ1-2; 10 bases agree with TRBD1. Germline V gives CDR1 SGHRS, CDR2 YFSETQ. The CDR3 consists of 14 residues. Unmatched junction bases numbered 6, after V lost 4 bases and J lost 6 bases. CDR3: CASSREGTGDGYTF. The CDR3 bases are TGCGCCAGCAGCAGGGAGGGGACAGGGGATGGCTACACCTTC.